Below, one T cell receptor beta chain is given with its context. Antigen unknown. This sample is part of a study of graft-versus-host responses after intestinal transplantation. Study background: Multivisceral, liver-intestinal, or isolated intestinal transplants were received by the recipients. All recipients got anti-thymocyte globulin induction, then tacrolimus and steroids for approximately three years.

Repertoires were generated with immunoSEQ multiplex PCR, while TCRdb's copy carries only in-frame clones and drops some. The table records under 140,000 clones, around 93% of them present only once. Unmatched junction bases numbered 7, after V lost 2 bases and J lost 1 base. CDR3 size: 16 residues. CDR1 MGHRA and CDR2 YSYEKL come from the germline V gene. Study-wide points: Ileal or blood samples showed some GvH clones first, and such clones were also found in recipient marrow. GvH clone levels peaked in circulation, and this peak was associated with early post-transplant HvG declines.

Here the sequenced sample was unstimulated CD8+ T cells sorted from spleen or lymph node cells, taken before intestinal transplant. V and J are TRBV4-1 and TRBJ1-1, with TRBD1 matching over 7 bases. This receptor was identified in a human donor who received an intestinal transplant. This chain's CDR3 is CASSQYMTGTNTEAFF. CDR3 bases: TGCGCCAGCAGCCAATATATGACAGGGACGAACACTGAAGCTTTCTTT.